The clone carrying this TCR beta chain was recorded many times. As yet, its antigen is unknown. This specimen comes from a study of T-cell memory formation after mild COVID-19. Overall study results and limits: In pre-infection memory, a portion of responding clones appeared, which suggested that cross-reactive memory joined.

MiXCR, applied by TCRdb to the 5' RACE reads, yields one record per CDR3 protein. The profile shows about 560,000 distinct CDR3 sequences, 20% to 25% of them singletons. The germline CDR1 and CDR2 sequences are SGDLS and YYNGEE. V lost 3 bases and J lost 1; bases outside the gene matches: 5. The CDR3 runs 15 residues. Sequencing used PBMCs or a T cell subset sorted from them (not recorded which). The receptor was derived from an adult woman who had mild COVID-19 (a few samples of this study predate the infection). Cell type and time point are not known. The chain couples TRBV9 to TRBJ1-1, with 8 bases lining up with TRBD1. The CDR3 region has the DNA TGTGCCAGCAGCGCTCAGGGGGCAAAGAACACTGAAGCTTTCTTT. Translating gives CASSAQGAKNTEAFF.